Given below is one TCR beta chain in context. As yet, its antigen is unknown. Adult Caucasians living in Nashville, Tennessee made up all of the donors. This specimen belongs to a study of shared clonotypes between healthy human individuals. Study information: The donors, a couple of women and three men, were aged 18 to 49. The study used three CD4 naive, three CD4 memory, two CD8 naive and one CD8 memory plate per donor. Study-level points and caveats: Naive CD4 clonotypes were shared across a handful of donors at about 5%.

Sequencing was performed with immunoSEQ multiplex PCR; in TCRdb, only in-frame clones are kept and a portion is missing. The repertoire holds more than 2,000,000 clones, about 92% seen once, with 0.13% to 0.15% in the top ten. V trimming: 6 bases; J trimming: 0 bases; junction bases outside the gene matches: 4. This CDR3 region has 15 residues. Germline CDR1 and CDR2: SGHRS and YFSETQ. This TCR came from a man aged 18 to 35 in good health. The chain uses TRBV5-1 and TRBJ2-3, with 10 bases identical to TRBD2. Source material: naive CD4+ T cells sorted from blood. Subset specified: CD45RA+ positively selected. The CDR3 nucleotides read TGCGCCAGCAAACCGGGACTAGCGAGCACAGATACGCAGTATTTT. This codes for CASKPGLASTDTQYF.